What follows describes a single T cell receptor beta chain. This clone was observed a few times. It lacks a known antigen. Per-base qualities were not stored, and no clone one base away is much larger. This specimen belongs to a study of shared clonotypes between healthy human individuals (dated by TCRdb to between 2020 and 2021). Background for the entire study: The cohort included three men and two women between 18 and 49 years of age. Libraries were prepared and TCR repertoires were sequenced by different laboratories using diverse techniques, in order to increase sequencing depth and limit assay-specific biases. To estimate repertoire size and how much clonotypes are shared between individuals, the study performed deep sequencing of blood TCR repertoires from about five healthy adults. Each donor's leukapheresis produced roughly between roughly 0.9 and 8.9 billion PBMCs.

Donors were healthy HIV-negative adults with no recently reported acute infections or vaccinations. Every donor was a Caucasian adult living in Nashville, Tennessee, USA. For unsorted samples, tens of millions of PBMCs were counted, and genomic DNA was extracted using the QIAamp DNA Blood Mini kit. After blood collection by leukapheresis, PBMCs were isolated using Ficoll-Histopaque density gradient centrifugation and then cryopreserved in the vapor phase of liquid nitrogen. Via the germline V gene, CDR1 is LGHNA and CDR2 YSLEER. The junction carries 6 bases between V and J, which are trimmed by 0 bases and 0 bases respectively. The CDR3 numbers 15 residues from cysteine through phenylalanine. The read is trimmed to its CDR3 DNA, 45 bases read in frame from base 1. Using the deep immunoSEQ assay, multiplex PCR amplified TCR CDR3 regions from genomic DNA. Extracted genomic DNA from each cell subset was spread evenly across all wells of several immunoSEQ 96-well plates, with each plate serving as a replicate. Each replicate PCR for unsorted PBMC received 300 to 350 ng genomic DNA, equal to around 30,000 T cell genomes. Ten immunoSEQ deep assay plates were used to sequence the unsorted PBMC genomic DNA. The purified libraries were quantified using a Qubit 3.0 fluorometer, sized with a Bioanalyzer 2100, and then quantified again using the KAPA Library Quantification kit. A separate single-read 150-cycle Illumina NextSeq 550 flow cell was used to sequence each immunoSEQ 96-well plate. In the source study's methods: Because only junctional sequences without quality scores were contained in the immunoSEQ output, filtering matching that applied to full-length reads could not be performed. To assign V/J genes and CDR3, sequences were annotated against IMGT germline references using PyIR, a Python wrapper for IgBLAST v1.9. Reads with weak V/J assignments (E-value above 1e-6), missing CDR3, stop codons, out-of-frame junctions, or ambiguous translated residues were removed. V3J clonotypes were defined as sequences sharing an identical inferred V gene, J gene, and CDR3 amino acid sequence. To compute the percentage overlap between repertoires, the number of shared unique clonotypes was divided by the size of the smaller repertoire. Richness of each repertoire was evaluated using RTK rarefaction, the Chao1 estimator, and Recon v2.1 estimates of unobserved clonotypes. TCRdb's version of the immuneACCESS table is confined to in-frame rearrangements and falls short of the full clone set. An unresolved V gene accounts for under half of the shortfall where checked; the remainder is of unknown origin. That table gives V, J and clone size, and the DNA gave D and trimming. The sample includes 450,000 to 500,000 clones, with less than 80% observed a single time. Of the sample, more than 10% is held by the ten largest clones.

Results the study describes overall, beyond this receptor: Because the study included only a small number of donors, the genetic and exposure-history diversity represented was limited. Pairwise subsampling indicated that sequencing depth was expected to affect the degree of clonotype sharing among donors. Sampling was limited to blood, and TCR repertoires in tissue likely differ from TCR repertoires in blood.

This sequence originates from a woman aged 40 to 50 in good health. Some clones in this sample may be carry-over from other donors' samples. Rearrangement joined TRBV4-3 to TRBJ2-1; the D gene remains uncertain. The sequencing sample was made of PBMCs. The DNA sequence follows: TGCGCCAGCAGCCAAGACCACCGCTCCTACAATGAGCAGTTCTTC. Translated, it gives CASSQDHRSYNEQFF.